The clone carrying this TCR beta chain came up a few times. Its target is not known. Here immunoSEQ multiplex PCR was the method, and the copy in TCRdb shows in-frame clones only, minus some. The sample gives 55,000 or so clones, 75% to 90% of which show up once; around 15% is in the top ten. Germline V gene data show CDR1 as SGHTA and CDR2 as FQGTGA. The ends were cut back, 5 bases at V and 9 bases at J, with 14 bases in the middle. This CDR3 comprises 13 residues. This entry belongs to a study of OX40 agonist ivuxolimab in advanced cancers. Broader study findings: Partial responders treated at 0.1-3.0 mg/kg exhibited clonal expansion among the lowest measured.

The V and J genes are TRBV7-3 and TRBJ1-5; D not certain. This sample comprised CD4+ or CD8+ T cells sorted from blood, obtained in a trial of the OX40 agonist ivuxolimab. The receptor was isolated from an adult with an advanced solid tumor such as melanoma, head and neck, liver or kidney cancer. The CDR3: CASSQARGGPQHF. CDR3 DNA: TGTGCCAGCAGCCAGGCCCGCGGTGGGCCCCAGCATTTT. Full variable domain (outside the CDR3, taken from reference TRBV7-3 and TRBJ1-5): GAGVSQTPSNKVTEKGKYVELRCDPISGHTALYWYRQSLGQGPEFLIYFQGTGAADDSGLPNDRFFAVRPEGSVSTLKIQRTERGDSAVYLCASSQARGGPQHFGDGTRLSIL.